These 26 T cell receptor beta chains were sequenced from one sample in a study of blood T cell repertoires in COVID-19 (dated by TCRdb to the early 2020s). Library preparation was by the immunoSEQ multiplex PCR assay. What TCRdb holds here is the immuneACCESS table cut down to in-frame rearrangements. Part of the clones is not present; checked against another copy, under half of the missing clones reflect an unresolved V gene, and the others are unexplained. The sample table holds tens of thousands of clones, of which roughly 80% were seen once. Clones ranked in the top ten supply roughly 12% of the sample. Sequencing input: peripheral blood. The receptors derive from a human donor in a cohort sampled during active COVID-19.

V usage is TRBV18 and J usage is TRBJ2-7, with D tentatively TRBD1 (7 bases). The CDR3 contains 14 residues. The germline gives CDR1 KGHSH, CDR2 LQKENI. The V gene lost 4 bases and the J gene lost 3 bases, with 13 bases spanning the gap. The CDR3, as DNA: TGTGCCAGCTCACTCGCGGGACAGCGCTACGAGCAGTACTTC. It is translated as CASSLAGQRYEQYF.

V and J are TRBV11-2 and TRBJ2-7, with D possibly being TRBD1 (6 bases). The CDR3 is 19 residues long. Trimming stripped 3 bases from V and 0 bases from J, with 24 bases between. Germline values: CDR1 SGHAT, CDR2 FQNNGV. The DNA of the CDR3 is TGTGCCAGCAGCTTGCCCCACCAATTACAGGGCATGAACTCCTACGAGCAGTACTTC. Translation: CASSLPHQLQGMNSYEQYF.

The J gene is TRBJ2-5, the V gene TRBV9; perhaps TRBD2 as D (6 bases). V lost 0 bases and J 5 bases, leaving 8 bases between the germline ends. CDR1 and CDR2 from the germline V gene are SGDLS and YYNGEE. This CDR3 region has 13 residues. The CDR3 reads CASSVAGDETQYF. CDR3 DNA sequence: TGTGCCAGCAGCGTAGCGGGGGACGAGACCCAGTACTTC.

J is TRBJ2-7 and V is TRBV2; 8 nucleotides align to TRBD2. This CDR3 region has 18 residues. The germline CDR1 and CDR2 sequences are SNHLY and FYNNEI. After removal of 3 bases from V and 3 bases from J, the junction contained 16 bases not matched to a gene. The CDR3 bases are TGTGCCAGCAGTGAGTTTGGGGGACTAGTTTATAAGGACTACGAGCAGTACTTC. Protein sequence: CASSEFGGLVYKDYEQYF.

The rearrangement joins TRBV7-8 to TRBJ1-6, with D perhaps TRBD1 (6 bases). The CDR3 consists of 14 residues. Germline V gene lookup returns CDR1 SGHVS and CDR2 FQNEAQ. Trimming left V 6 bases short and J 8 bases short, with 14 bases between. The CDR3 sequence is CASRYRDTYSPLHF. The CDR3 DNA reads TGTGCCAGCAGGTACCGGGACACTTATTCACCCCTCCACTTT. Full variable domain (missing parts from reference TRBV7-8 and TRBJ1-6): GAGVSQSPRYKVAKRGQDVALRCDPISGHVSLFWYQQALGQGPEFLTYFQNEAQLDKSGLPSDRFFAERPEGSVSTLKIQRTQQEDSAVYLCASRYRDTYSPLHFGNGTRLTVT.

This clone was found a few times. This chain joins TRBV7-8 and TRBJ1-1; the match to TRBD1 covers 7 bases. This CDR3 region has 15 residues. Germline CDR1 reads SGHVS; CDR2 reads FQNEAQ. J was trimmed by 3 bases and V by 1 base; bases with no gene match: 5. The CDR3 DNA sequence: TGTGCCAGCAGCTTAGGTGTGACAGGGTACACTGAAGCTTTCTTT. It encodes CASSLGVTGYTEAFF.

This chain connects TRBV19 to TRBJ1-5, with no clear D. Trimming pared 9 bases from V and 4 bases from J, leaving 10 bases between. The CDR3 contains 12 residues. Germline V gene sequence: CDR1 LNHDA, CDR2 SQIVND (reference sequence). The CDR3 spells CASAGPNQPQHF. CDR3 sequence (DNA): TGTGCCAGCGCGGGCCCAAATCAGCCCCAGCATTTT.

V usage is TRBV7-9 and J usage is TRBJ1-2; D remains ambiguous. The germline V and J ends were trimmed by 0 bases and 4 bases, with 12 bases remaining between them. Per the germline V gene, CDR1 is SEHNR and CDR2 is FQNEAQ (reference sequence). This CDR3 is built from 15 residues. CDR3 loop: CASSLAPPSSYGYTF. For the CDR3, the DNA is TGTGCCAGCAGCTTAGCGCCCCCGAGCTCCTATGGCTACACCTTC.

This sequence joins TRBV5-4 and TRBJ1-4; D unresolved. CDR1 is SGHNT and CDR2 is YYREEE in the germline V gene (reference sequence). The CDR3 extends over 17 amino acids. Trimming left V 2 bases short and J 4 bases short, with 18 bases between. DNA for the CDR3: TGTGCCAGCAGCTTAAGGAGTTCTGGAGGGATTAATGAAAAACTGTTTTTT. Encoded protein: CASSLRSSGGINEKLFF.

This chain uses TRBV27 with TRBJ2-1; maybe TRBD1 (6 bases). Between the trimmed V and J ends, which lost 4 bases and 2 bases, there was a span of 12 bases. The CDR3 extends over 15 amino acids. Germline CDR1 is MNHEY and CDR2 is SMNVEV (reference sequence). The CDR3 region has the DNA TGTGCCAGCAGTTCGGAAGGACAGCCCTACAATGAGCAGTTCTTC. This sequence encodes CASSSEGQPYNEQFF.

The gene calls are TRBV4-3 and TRBJ2-3; D is unclear. The V gene lost 1 base and the J gene lost 0 bases, with 11 bases spanning the gap. This CDR3 comprises 16 residues. Looked up from germline, CDR1 is LGHNA and CDR2 is YSLEER. CDR3 sequence (DNA): TGCGCCAGCAGCCAAGTCTCGGGTAGGAGCACAGATACGCAGTATTTT. It translates to CASSQVSGRSTDTQYF.

V gene TRBV19 combines with J gene TRBJ2-7; the D gene is possibly TRBD2 (5 bases). The CDR3 covers 13 residues. The V end lost 2 bases, the J end lost 7 bases, and 12 bases lay between the germline ends. From germline, CDR1 is LNHDA and CDR2 SQIVND (reference sequence). The chain's CDR3 is CASSIPLGVEQYF. The CDR3 DNA sequence: TGTGCCAGTAGTATACCTCTCGGGGTTGAGCAGTACTTC.

This chain connects TRBV6-1 to TRBJ1-2; D call uncertain. This CDR3 is 13 amino acids long. V was shortened by 1 base and J by 7 bases, with 10 bases between the two germline ends. CDR1 and CDR2 (germline): MNHNS, SASEGT. Here the CDR3 DNA reads TGTGCCAGCAGTGAAGAGAGCGGCGGTGGCTACACCTTC. Its protein product is CASSEESGGGYTF.

The chain joins TRBV4-1 to TRBJ1-2; possible D gene TRBD1, 5 bases. V gave up 3 bases and J gave up 3 bases, with 20 bases separating them. Germline assignment: CDR1 MGHRA and CDR2 YSYEKL. This CDR3 has 17 residues. The CDR3 region is CASSQGGEGTAYYGYTF. The CDR3, as DNA: TGCGCCAGCAGCCAGGGGGGAGAGGGCACAGCGTACTATGGCTACACCTTC.

There are a few counts of this clone. The chain has TRBV3-1 (or the pseudogene TRBV3-2) and TRBJ1-5; D is ambiguous. The germline CDR1 and CDR2 sequences are LGHDT and YNNKEL (reference sequence). CDR3 length: 15 residues. Trimming shortened V by 5 bases and J by 9 bases, and 20 bases separated the two germline ends. CDR3 nucleotide sequence: TGTGCCAGCAGCTCCAGCGACTCCCCGAGAGGGCCCCAGCATTTT. As protein: CASSSSDSPRGPQHF.

This chain uses TRBV6-5 with TRBJ1-1, with D perhaps TRBD1 (5 bases). CDR3 length: 14 residues. V was clipped by 5 bases and J by 14 bases, with 24 bases between them. Germline values: CDR1 MNHEY, CDR2 SVGAGI. CDR3 coding DNA: TGTGCCAGCAGTACAACTCCTGGGCAGGGTGGGATATTCTTT. Translation gives CASSTTPGQGGIFF.

V gene TRBV3-1 (or the pseudogene TRBV3-2) combines with J gene TRBJ2-7, with 8 bases that match TRBD2. Losses at the gene ends were 3 bases for V and 3 bases for J; bases not matched to a gene: 4. The germline V gene encodes CDR1 LGHDT and CDR2 YNNKEL (reference sequence). CDR3 length: 14 residues. The CDR3 DNA reads as TGTGCCAGCAGCCAGGGACTAGGGGTCTACGAGCAGTACTTC. It is translated as CASSQGLGVYEQYF.

The rearrangement joins TRBV28 to TRBJ2-7; possible D gene TRBD1, 6 bases. The ends were cut back, 6 bases at V and 3 bases at J, with 15 bases in the middle. This CDR3 is 14 amino acids long. Germline V gene lookup returns CDR1 MDHEN and CDR2 SYDVKM. CDR3: CASRPTGSYYEQYF. The CDR3 nucleotides are TGTGCCAGCAGGCCGACAGGATCCTACTACGAGCAGTACTTC.

This chain joins TRBV19 and TRBJ1-5; D is unclear. This CDR3 comprises 14 residues. Between the trimmed V and J ends, which lost 3 bases and 5 bases, there was a span of 11 bases. Germline V CDR1 and CDR2: LNHDA, SQIVND (reference sequence). The CDR3 coding sequence is TGTGCCAGTAGTATGAGGCAAATATATCAGCCCCAGCATTTT. Amino acids: CASSMRQIYQPQHF. Full variable domain (missing parts from reference TRBV19 and TRBJ1-5): DGGITQSPKYLFRKEGQNVTLSCEQNLNHDAMYWYRQDPGQGLRLIYYSQIVNDFQKGDIAEGYSVSREKKESFPLTVTSAQKNPTAFYLCASSMRQIYQPQHFGDGTRLSIL.

The sample holds one count of this clone. The chain carries TRBV28 and TRBJ1-2, with D perhaps matching TRBD1 (6 bases). With 7 bases removed from V and 8 bases from J, the gap between germline ends came to 23 bases. From germline, CDR1 is MDHEN and CDR2 SYDVKM. The CDR3 has 15 amino acids. The CDR3 here is CASTLGAGAKGGYTF. Here the CDR3 DNA reads TGTGCCAGCACCCTGGGGGCAGGGGCGAAGGGGGGCTACACCTTC.

The J gene is TRBJ1-1, the V gene TRBV11-2; D remains unclear. This CDR3 has 14 amino acids. Germline CDR1 is SGHAT and CDR2 is FQNNGV. V was clipped by 1 base and J by 2 bases, with 8 bases between them. The CDR3 here is CASSLVSQNTEAFF. The DNA of the CDR3 is TGTGCCAGCAGCTTAGTGAGTCAAAACACTGAAGCTTTCTTT.

The chain combines TRBV3-1 (or the pseudogene TRBV3-2) with TRBJ1-4; 8 positions match TRBD1. Trimming took 8 bases from V and 3 from J; bases not matched to a gene: 5. The CDR3 is made up of 14 amino acids. Per the germline V gene, CDR1 is LGHDT and CDR2 is YNNKEL (reference sequence). The CDR3 region has the DNA TGTGCCAGCGAAACAGGGGGGGCTAATGAAAAACTGTTTTTT. Translation gives CASETGGANEKLFF.

This clone appeared once. The gene calls are TRBV5-6 and TRBJ1-2; TRBD1 agrees at 7 bases. The CDR3 covers 12 residues. Losses at the gene ends were 4 bases for V and 4 bases for J; bases not matched to a gene: 1. Germline V gene lookup returns CDR1 SGHDT and CDR2 YYEEEE. Here the CDR3 reads CASSNRGYGYTF. The CDR3 DNA reads TGTGCCAGCAGCAACAGGGGCTATGGCTACACCTTC.

The V gene is TRBV11-1, the J gene TRBJ2-5; 13 bases map to TRBD2. Germline CDR1 and CDR2: SGHAT and FQDESV (reference sequence). This CDR3 is 16 amino acids long. Unmatched junction bases numbered 7, after V lost 4 bases and J lost 5 bases. The CDR3 sequence: CASSSRTSGGRETQYF. The DNA of the CDR3 is TGTGCCAGCAGCTCACGGACTAGCGGGGGCCGGGAGACCCAGTACTTC.

This chain joins TRBV30 and TRBJ1-1; 7 bases are a match to TRBD1. This CDR3 has 16 amino acids. V shed 3 bases, J shed 1 base, and the junction held 11 bases outside the gene matches. CDR1 and CDR2 from the germline V gene are GTSNPN and SVGIG (reference sequence). The CDR3 protein is CAWRPDRTGQNTEAFF. Here the CDR3 DNA reads TGTGCCTGGAGGCCCGATAGGACAGGACAGAACACTGAAGCTTTCTTT.

This chain uses TRBV28 with TRBJ2-7, with 10 bases aligning to TRBD1. The V gene's germline CDR1 is MDHEN and CDR2 SYDVKM. There are 15 residues in the CDR3. V lost 4 bases, J lost 3 bases, and 6 bases stayed unmatched. The CDR3 nucleotides read TGTGCCAGCAGTTCCGGACAGGGGGGAATCTACGAGCAGTACTTC. It yields the protein CASSSGQGGIYEQYF.